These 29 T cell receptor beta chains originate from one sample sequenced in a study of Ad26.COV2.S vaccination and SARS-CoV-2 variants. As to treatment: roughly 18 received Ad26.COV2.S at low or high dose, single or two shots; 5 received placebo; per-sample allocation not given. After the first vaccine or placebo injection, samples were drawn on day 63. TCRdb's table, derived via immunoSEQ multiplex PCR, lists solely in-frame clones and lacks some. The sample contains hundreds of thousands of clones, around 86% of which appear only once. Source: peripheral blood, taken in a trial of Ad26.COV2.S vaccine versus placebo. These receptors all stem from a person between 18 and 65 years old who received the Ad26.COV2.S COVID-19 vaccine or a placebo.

CDR3 protein: CASGTLKGGQYF. The CDR3 DNA reads TGCGCCAGCGGGACTCTCAAAGGGGGCCAGTACTTC. The J gene is TRBJ2-5, the V gene TRBV5-1; TRBD1 or TRBD2 may be the D gene (6 bases each). CDR1 and CDR2 from the germline V gene are SGHRS and YFSETQ. V lost 7 bases, J lost 10 bases, and 17 bases lay in between. CDR3 length: 12 residues.

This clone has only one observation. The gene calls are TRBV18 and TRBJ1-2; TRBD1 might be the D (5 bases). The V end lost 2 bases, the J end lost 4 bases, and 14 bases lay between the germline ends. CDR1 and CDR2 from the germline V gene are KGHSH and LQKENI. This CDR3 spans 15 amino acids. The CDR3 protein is CASSPGSGPGYGYTF. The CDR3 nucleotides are TGTGCCAGCTCACCAGGGTCGGGGCCCGGCTATGGCTACACCTTC.

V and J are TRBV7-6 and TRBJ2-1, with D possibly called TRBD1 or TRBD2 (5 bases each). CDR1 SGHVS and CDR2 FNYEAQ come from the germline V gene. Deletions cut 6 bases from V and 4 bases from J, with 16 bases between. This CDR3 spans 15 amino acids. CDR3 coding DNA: TGTGCCAGCAGGTACGACAGCGGCCTTTACAATGAGCAGTTCTTC. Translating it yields CASRYDSGLYNEQFF.

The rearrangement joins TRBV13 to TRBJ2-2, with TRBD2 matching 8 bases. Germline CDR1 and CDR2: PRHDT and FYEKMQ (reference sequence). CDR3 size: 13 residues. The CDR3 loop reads CAAGGSNTGELFF. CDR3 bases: TGTGCGGCGGGGGGCTCGAACACCGGGGAGCTGTTTTTT.

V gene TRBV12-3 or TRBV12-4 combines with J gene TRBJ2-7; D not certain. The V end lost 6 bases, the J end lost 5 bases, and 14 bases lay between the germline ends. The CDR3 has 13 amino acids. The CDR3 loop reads CASRDLGDHEQYF. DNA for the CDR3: TGTGCCAGCAGGGACCTCGGTGACCACGAGCAGTACTTC.

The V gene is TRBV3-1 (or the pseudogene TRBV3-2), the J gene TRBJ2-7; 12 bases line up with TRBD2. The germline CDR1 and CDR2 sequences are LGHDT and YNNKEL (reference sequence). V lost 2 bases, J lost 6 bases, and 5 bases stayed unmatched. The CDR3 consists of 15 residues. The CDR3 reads CASSQLAGGPSEQYF. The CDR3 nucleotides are TGTGCCAGCAGCCAACTAGCGGGGGGGCCTAGCGAGCAGTACTTC.

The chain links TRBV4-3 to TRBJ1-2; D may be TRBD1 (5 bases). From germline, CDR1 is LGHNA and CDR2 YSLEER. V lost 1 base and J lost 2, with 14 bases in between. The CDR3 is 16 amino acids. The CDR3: CASSQGAGLINYGYTF. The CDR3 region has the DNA TGCGCCAGCAGCCAAGGCGCAGGGCTGATAAACTATGGCTACACCTTC.

The CDR3 DNA reads TGTGCCAGTAGTATTGGCAGGGTCACTGAAGCTTTCTTT. It is translated as CASSIGRVTEAFF. The chain carries TRBV19 and TRBJ1-1, with D tentatively TRBD1 (5 bases). Trimming took off 3 bases at V and 4 bases at J, with 9 bases between the two ends. CDR1 and CDR2 (germline): LNHDA, SQIVND (reference sequence). This CDR3 is built from 13 residues.

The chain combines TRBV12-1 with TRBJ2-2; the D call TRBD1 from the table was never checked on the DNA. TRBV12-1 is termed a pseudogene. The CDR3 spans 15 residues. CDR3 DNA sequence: TGTGCCAGCAGCCCCCTCGGACATGACACCGGGGAGCTGTTTTTT. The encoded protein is CASSPLGHDTGELFF.

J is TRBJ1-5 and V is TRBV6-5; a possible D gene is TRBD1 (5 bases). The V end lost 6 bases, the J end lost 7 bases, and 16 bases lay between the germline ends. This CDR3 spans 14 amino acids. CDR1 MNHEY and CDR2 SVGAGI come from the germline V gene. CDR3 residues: CASRDSGPGQPQHF. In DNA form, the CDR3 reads TGTGCCAGCAGAGACAGTGGCCCTGGGCAGCCCCAGCATTTT.

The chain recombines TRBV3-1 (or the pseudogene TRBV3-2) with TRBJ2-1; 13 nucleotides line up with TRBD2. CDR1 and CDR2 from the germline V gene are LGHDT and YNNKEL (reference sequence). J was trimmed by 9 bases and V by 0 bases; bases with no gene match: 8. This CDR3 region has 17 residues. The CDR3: CASSQDWGLAGSGEQFF. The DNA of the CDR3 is TGTGCCAGCAGCCAAGATTGGGGACTAGCGGGGTCGGGTGAGCAGTTCTTC.

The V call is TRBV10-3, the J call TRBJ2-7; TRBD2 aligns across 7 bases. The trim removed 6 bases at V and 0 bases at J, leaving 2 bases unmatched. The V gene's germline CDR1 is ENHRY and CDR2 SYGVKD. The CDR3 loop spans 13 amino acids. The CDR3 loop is CAISGEGSYEQYF. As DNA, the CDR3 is TGTGCCATCAGCGGGGAGGGCTCCTACGAGCAGTACTTC.

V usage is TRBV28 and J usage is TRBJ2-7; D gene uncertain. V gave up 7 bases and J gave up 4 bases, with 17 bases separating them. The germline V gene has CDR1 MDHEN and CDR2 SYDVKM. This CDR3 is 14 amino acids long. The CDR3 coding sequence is TGTGCCAGCAAACCGGGCCCTACGTTATACGAGCAGTACTTC. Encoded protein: CASKPGPTLYEQYF.

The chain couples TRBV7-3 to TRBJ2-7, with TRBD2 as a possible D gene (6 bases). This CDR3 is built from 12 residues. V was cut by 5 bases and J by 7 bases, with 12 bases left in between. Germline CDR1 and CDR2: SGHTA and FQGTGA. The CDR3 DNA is TGTGCCAGCAGCCAACATGGAGGGGAGCAGTACTTC. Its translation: CASSQHGGEQYF.

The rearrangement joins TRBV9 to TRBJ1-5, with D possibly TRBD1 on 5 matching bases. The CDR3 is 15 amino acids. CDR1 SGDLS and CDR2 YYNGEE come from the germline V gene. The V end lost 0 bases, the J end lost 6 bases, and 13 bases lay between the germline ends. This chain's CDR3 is CASSVAPGPRQPQHF. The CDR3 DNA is TGTGCCAGCAGCGTAGCCCCAGGGCCTCGTCAGCCCCAGCATTTT.

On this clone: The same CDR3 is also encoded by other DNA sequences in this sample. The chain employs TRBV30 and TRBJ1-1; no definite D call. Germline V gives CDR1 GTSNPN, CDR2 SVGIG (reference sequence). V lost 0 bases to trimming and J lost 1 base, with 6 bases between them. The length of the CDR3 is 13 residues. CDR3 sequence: CAWSVLRNTEAFF. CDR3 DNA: TGTGCCTGGAGTGTACTCAGGAACACTGAAGCTTTCTTT.

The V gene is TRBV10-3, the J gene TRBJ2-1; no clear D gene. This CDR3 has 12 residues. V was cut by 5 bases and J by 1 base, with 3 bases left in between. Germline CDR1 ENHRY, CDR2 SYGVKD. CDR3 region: CAISTSYNEQFF. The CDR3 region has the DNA TGTGCCATCAGTACATCCTACAATGAGCAGTTCTTC.

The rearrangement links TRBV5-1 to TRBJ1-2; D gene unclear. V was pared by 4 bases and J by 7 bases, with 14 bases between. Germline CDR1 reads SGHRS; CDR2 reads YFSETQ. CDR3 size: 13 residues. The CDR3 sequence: CASSPGDGSGYTF. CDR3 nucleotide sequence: TGCGCCAGCAGCCCCGGGGATGGGAGTGGCTACACCTTC.

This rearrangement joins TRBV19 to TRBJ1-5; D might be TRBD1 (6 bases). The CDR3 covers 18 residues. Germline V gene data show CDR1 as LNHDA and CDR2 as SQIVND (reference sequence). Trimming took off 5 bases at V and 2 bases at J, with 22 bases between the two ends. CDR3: CASSQNLRGASGNQPQHF. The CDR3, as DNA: TGTGCCAGTAGTCAAAACCTGAGGGGGGCCTCGGGCAATCAGCCCCAGCATTTT. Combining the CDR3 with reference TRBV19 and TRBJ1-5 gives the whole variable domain DGGITQSPKYLFRKEGQNVTLSCEQNLNHDAMYWYRQDPGQGLRLIYYSQIVNDFQKGDIAEGYSVSREKKESFPLTVTSAQKNPTAFYLCASSQNLRGASGNQPQHFGDGTRLSIL.

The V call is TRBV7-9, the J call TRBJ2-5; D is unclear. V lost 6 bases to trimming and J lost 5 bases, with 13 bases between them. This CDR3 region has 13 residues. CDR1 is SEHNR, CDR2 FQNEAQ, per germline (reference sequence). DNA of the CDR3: TGTGCCAGCAGAGACTCCAGATGGGAGACCCAGTACTTC. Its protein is CASRDSRWETQYF.

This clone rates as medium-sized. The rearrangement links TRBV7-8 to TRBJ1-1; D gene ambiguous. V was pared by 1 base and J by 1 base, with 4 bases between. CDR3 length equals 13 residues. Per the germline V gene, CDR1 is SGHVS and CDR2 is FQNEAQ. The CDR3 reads CASSLGRNTEAFF. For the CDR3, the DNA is TGTGCCAGCAGCTTAGGTAGGAACACTGAAGCTTTCTTT.

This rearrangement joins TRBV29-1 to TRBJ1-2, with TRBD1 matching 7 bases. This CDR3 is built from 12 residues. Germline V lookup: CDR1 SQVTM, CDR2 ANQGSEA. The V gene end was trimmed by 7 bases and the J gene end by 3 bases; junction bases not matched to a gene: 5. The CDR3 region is CSGTGTDYGYTF. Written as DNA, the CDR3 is TGCAGCGGGACCGGGACAGACTATGGCTACACCTTC.

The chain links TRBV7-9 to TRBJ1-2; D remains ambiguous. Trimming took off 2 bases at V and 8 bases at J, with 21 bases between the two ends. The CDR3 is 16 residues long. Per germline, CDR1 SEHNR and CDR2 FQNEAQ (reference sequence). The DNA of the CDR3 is TGTGCCAGCAGCTTAAGTCTCGGGGAGCCCGAGGAGGGCTACACCTTC. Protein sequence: CASSLSLGEPEEGYTF.

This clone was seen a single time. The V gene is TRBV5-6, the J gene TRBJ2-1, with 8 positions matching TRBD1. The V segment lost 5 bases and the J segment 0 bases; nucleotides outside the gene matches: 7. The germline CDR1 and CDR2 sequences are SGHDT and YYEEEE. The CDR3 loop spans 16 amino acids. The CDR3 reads CASRPGQGSSYNEQFF. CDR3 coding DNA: TGTGCCAGCAGACCCGGACAGGGAAGCTCCTACAATGAGCAGTTCTTC.

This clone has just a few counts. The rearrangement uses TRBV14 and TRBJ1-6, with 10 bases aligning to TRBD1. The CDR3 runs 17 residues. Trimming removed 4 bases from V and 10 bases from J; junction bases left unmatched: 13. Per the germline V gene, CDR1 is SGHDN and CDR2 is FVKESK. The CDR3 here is CASSRSQGQGFWSPLHF. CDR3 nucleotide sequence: TGTGCCAGCAGCCGATCCCAGGGACAGGGGTTTTGGTCACCCCTCCACTTT.

Written as DNA, the CDR3 is TGTGCCAGCAGCTTAGGGCGCCGGCCCCTCCACTTT. Its translation: CASSLGRRPLHF. The genes are TRBV11-2 and TRBJ1-6; D is unresolved. The germline CDR1 and CDR2 sequences are SGHAT and FQNNGV. V was cut by 1 base and J by 13 bases, with 8 bases left in between. CDR3 size: 12 residues.

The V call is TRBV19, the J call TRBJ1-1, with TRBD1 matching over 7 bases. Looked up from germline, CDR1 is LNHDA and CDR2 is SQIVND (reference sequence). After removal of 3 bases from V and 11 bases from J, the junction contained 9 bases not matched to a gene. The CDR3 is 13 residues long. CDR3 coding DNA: TGTGCCAGTAGTATCGGCACAGGGGCTCGGGCTTTCTTT. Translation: CASSIGTGARAFF. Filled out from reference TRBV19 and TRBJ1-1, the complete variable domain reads DGGITQSPKYLFRKEGQNVTLSCEQNLNHDAMYWYRQDPGQGLRLIYYSQIVNDFQKGDIAEGYSVSREKKESFPLTVTSAQKNPTAFYLCASSIGTGARAFFGQGTRLTVV.

CDR3 sequence (DNA): TGTGCCAGCAGCGTAGCGGGGGGGAAAGAGACCCAGTACTTC. Amino acid sequence: CASSVAGGKETQYF. The chain joins TRBV9 to TRBJ2-5, with TRBD2 matching over 8 bases. This CDR3 spans 14 amino acids. Trimming removed 0 bases from V and 3 bases from J; junction bases left unmatched: 1. CDR1 SGDLS and CDR2 YYNGEE come from the germline V gene.

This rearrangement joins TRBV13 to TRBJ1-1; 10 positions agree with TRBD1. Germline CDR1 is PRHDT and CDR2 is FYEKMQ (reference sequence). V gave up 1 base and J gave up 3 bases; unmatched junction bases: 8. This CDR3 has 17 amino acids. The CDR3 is CASSLVGQGEDDTEAFF. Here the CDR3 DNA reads TGTGCCAGCAGCTTAGTAGGACAGGGGGAAGATGACACTGAAGCTTTCTTT.